The rows below give T cell receptor beta chains drawn from one sample of a study of CD8 T cells in ankylosing spondylitis. TCRdb analysed the 5' RACE reads with MiXCR anew, one entry per CDR3 protein. The sample holds approximately 400,000 distinct CDR3 sequences; around 26% are singletons and the top ten take 0.75% to 0.9%. Material for sequencing was blood, either unsorted or a sorted T cell fraction (not recorded which). Receptors originate from a male donor with ankylosing spondylitis. Both conserved end residues are part of each CDR3. The D gene is left open where the match is weak. Clone size, where shown, is once, few, many, or a class for clones that have expanded.

.,TRBV18,TRBJ2-1,.,CASSPDPGDEQFF,TGTGCCAGCTCACCCGACCCTGGGGATGAGCAGTTCTTC
.,TRBV20-1,TRBJ2-1,.,CSARGSGVWNEQFF,TGCAGTGCTAGGGGTAGCGGAGTATGGAATGAGCAGTTCTTC
once,TRBV19,TRBJ2-3,TRBD1,CASSIEDRGTDTQYF,TGTGCCAGTAGTATAGAGGACAGGGGAACAGATACGCAGTATTTT
few,TRBV20-1,TRBJ2-5,.,CSASNGNQETQYF,TGCAGTGCTAGTAACGGGAACCAAGAGACCCAGTACTTC
.,TRBV20-1,TRBJ2-6,TRBD2,CSARSGTRSSGANVLTF,TGCAGTGCTCGCAGCGGGACTCGATCCTCTGGGGCCAACGTCCTGACTTTC
.,TRBV7-2,TRBJ2-3,TRBD2,CASSKAGTSIGDTQYF,TGTGCCAGCAGCAAAGCCGGGACTAGCATCGGTGATACGCAGTATTTT
few,TRBV5-1,TRBJ2-1,TRBD2,CASSPPGLVSEQFF,TGCGCCAGCAGCCCCCCTGGACTAGTGAGTGAGCAGTTCTTC
.,TRBV2,TRBJ2-2,TRBD1,CANLPDRGATGELFF,TGTGCCAACCTCCCCGACAGGGGTGCCACCGGGGAGCTGTTTTTT
.,TRBV30,TRBJ2-2,TRBD1,CAWQTGGYTGELFF,TGTGCCTGGCAAACAGGGGGATACACCGGGGAGCTGTTTTTT
.,TRBV30,TRBJ2-3,.,CAWSVYMGDFSHTDTQYF,TGTGCCTGGAGTGTATACATGGGGGACTTTTCCCACACAGATACGCAGTATTTT
.,TRBV3-1,TRBJ1-5,TRBD1,CASSQNRGGNQPQHF,TGTGCCAGCAGCCAGAACAGGGGAGGCAATCAGCCCCAGCATTTT
.,TRBV3-1,TRBJ2-1,.,CASSQANEQFF,TGTGCCAGCAGCCAAGCGAATGAGCAGTTCTTC
few,TRBV5-1,TRBJ1-1,TRBD1,CASSLTAGGTEAFF,TGCGCCAGCAGCTTGACTGCAGGGGGCACTGAAGCTTTCTTT
.,TRBV12-3/TRBV12-4,TRBJ1-2,TRBD1,CASSGSRGLEYGYTF,TGTGCCAGCTCGGGGAGCAGGGGGCTTGAATATGGCTACACCTTC
.,TRBV11-3,TRBJ2-3,.,CASSLDRQRDKYF,TGTGCCAGCAGCTTAGATCGCCAGCGGGACAAGTATTTT
few,TRBV3-1,TRBJ1-5,.,CASSQGSRLNF,TGTGCCAGCAGCCAAGGAAGTCGCTTGAATTTT
.,TRBV20-1,TRBJ2-2,.,CSAPLTSAGELFF,TGCAGTGCTCCCCTTACTAGTGCAGGGGAGCTGTTTTTT
.,TRBV27,TRBJ2-1,.,CASSSAYRDFLNEQFF,TGTGCCAGCAGTTCGGCCTACCGGGACTTCCTCAATGAGCAGTTCTTC
.,TRBV18,TRBJ2-1,.,CASSLGPASSYNEQFF,TGTGCCAGCTCACTAGGACCCGCGAGCTCCTACAATGAGCAGTTCTTC
once,TRBV2,TRBJ2-5,.,CASAALGLETQYF,TGTGCCAGCGCGGCCCTCGGGCTGGAGACCCAGTACTTC
few,TRBV3-1,TRBJ2-2,.,CASSPTGWGTGELFF,TGTGCCAGCAGTCCCACGGGCTGGGGGACCGGGGAGCTGTTTTTT
.,TRBV5-6,TRBJ2-2,.,CASSFRPTGELFF,TGTGCCAGCAGCTTTAGACCCACCGGGGAGCTGTTTTTT
.,TRBV20-1,TRBJ2-3,TRBD1,CSAGSAGGQDTDTQYF,TGCAGTGCAGGGAGCGCCGGAGGACAGGACACAGATACGCAGTATTTT
few,TRBV7-9,TRBJ1-1,.,CASSEGGYTEAFF,TGTGCCAGCAGTGAAGGGGGGTACACTGAAGCTTTCTTT
.,TRBV29-1,TRBJ1-2,.,CSVEDSLPLGYTF,TGCAGCGTTGAGGATTCATTACCCTTGGGGTACACCTTC
.,TRBV2,TRBJ1-5,TRBD1,CASRGQVNQPQHF,TGTGCCAGCAGAGGACAGGTCAATCAGCCCCAGCATTTT
.,TRBV5-1,TRBJ2-3,TRBD1,CASSSGQVGDTQYF,TGCGCCAGCAGCTCAGGACAGGTAGGAGATACGCAGTATTTT
few,TRBV20-1,TRBJ2-7,.,CSAEEVYEQYF,TGCAGTGCAGAAGAGGTGTACGAGCAGTACTTC
few,TRBV10-3,TRBJ2-2,.,CAISPQGGGSGELFF,TGTGCCATCAGTCCCCAGGGTGGTGGTTCGGGGGAGCTGTTTTTT
few,TRBV9,TRBJ2-4,.,CASSPRLADQNIQYF,TGTGCCAGCAGCCCCAGATTAGCGGACCAAAACATTCAGTACTTC
.,TRBV20-1,TRBJ2-1,TRBD2,CSAIRLAGLSYNEQFF,TGCAGTGCTATACGACTAGCGGGACTCTCCTACAATGAGCAGTTCTTC
.,TRBV10-1,TRBJ1-1,.,CASSEYGPGRTEAFF,TGCGCCAGCAGTGAGTACGGCCCCGGAAGGACTGAAGCTTTCTTT
.,TRBV27,TRBJ1-2,.,CASSWAAGFNYGYTF,TGTGCCAGCAGTTGGGCAGCGGGATTTAACTATGGCTACACCTTC
few,TRBV11-2,TRBJ2-4,.,CASSVEGDIQYF,TGTGCCAGCAGTGTGGAAGGGGACATTCAGTACTTC
.,TRBV15,TRBJ2-1,.,CATSRPPSASSYNEQFF,TGTGCCACCAGCAGACCACCTAGCGCCAGCTCCTACAATGAGCAGTTCTTC
.,TRBV12-3/TRBV12-4,TRBJ2-7,.,CASSWGLSYEQYF,TGTGCCAGCAGTTGGGGACTTTCCTACGAGCAGTACTTC
many,TRBV29-1,TRBJ2-7,TRBD1,CSVEGTGGYEQYF,TGCAGCGTTGAAGGGACAGGAGGCTACGAGCAGTACTTC